These 25 T cell receptor beta chains originate from one sample sequenced in a study of T cell repertoires in cytomegalovirus infection. TCRdb used MiXCR to reprocess the reads, holding one entry per CDR3 protein. This repertoire shows around 290,000 distinct CDR3 sequences, more than 20% found once; its top ten account for roughly 13%. The sample was PBMCs. The receptors were sampled from a human donor in good health (CMV status not recorded). Some clones in this sample may be carry-over from other donors' samples.

The rearrangement links TRBV5-4 to TRBJ1-2, with D unclear. The CDR3 consists of 16 residues. The germline V and J ends were trimmed by 0 bases and 3 bases, with 15 bases remaining between them. The V gene's germline CDR1 is SGHNT and CDR2 YYREEE (reference sequence). The CDR3 here is CASSLGVSAGDYGYTF. The CDR3 coding sequence is TGTGCCAGCAGCTTGGGGGTCTCGGCCGGGGACTATGGCTACACCTTC.

This clonotype was detected ten times or more. The V call is TRBV7-2, the J call TRBJ2-5; no definite D call. The germline V gene has CDR1 SGHTA and CDR2 FQGNSA. The CDR3 is made up of 13 amino acids. V lost 0 bases and J 2 bases, leaving 4 bases between the germline ends. This chain's CDR3 is CASSLAAQETQYF. Here the CDR3 DNA reads TGTGCCAGCAGCTTAGCGGCGCAAGAGACCCAGTACTTC.

This chain uses TRBV28 with TRBJ1-5; weak D call: TRBD1 (6 bases). Trimming took 5 bases from V and 0 from J, leaving 8 bases between them. The germline CDR1 and CDR2 sequences are MDHEN and SYDVKM. CDR3 length equals 14 residues. CDR3 loop: CASSGQFSNQPQHF. As DNA, the CDR3 is TGTGCCAGCAGTGGACAGTTTAGCAATCAGCCCCAGCATTTT.

V is TRBV6-1 and J is TRBJ2-1; 9 positions agree with TRBD1. The J call is doubtful: the DNA matches TRBJ2-7 better. The germline gives CDR1 MNHNS, CDR2 SASEGT. The CDR3 length is 16 residues. CDR3 nucleotides: TGTGCCAGCAGGGAACAGGGGGCTATCTCCTACAATGAGCAGTACTTC. Translating gives CASREQGAISYNEQYF.

The chain uses TRBV28 and TRBJ2-5; D unclear. The CDR3 contains 13 residues. The germline V and J ends were trimmed by 5 bases and 5 bases, with 12 bases remaining between them. Germline V CDR1 and CDR2: MDHEN, SYDVKM. The CDR3 spells CASSLPVGETQYF. The CDR3 DNA follows: TGTGCCAGCAGTCTCCCCGTTGGGGAGACCCAGTACTTC.

This clonotype was detected many times. V is TRBV7-2 and J is TRBJ2-2, with TRBD2 matching over 7 bases. The V gene end was trimmed by 4 bases and the J gene end by 3 bases; junction bases not matched to a gene: 5. CDR1 and CDR2 from the germline V gene are SGHTA and FQGNSA. CDR3 length: 15 amino acids. The CDR3 DNA follows: TGTGCCAGCAGCTCTGGGGGGGGGTACACCGGGGAGCTGTTTTTT. Protein sequence: CASSSGGGYTGELFF. The full variable domain, in which reference TRBV7-2 and TRBJ2-2 provide the parts outside the CDR3, is GAGVSQSPSNKVTEKGKDVELRCDPISGHTALYWYRQSLGQGLEFLIYFQGNSAPDKSGLPSDRFSAERTGGSVSTLTIQRTQQEDSAVYLCASSSGGGYTGELFFGEGSRLTVL.

The chain couples TRBV28 to TRBJ1-2; no definite D call. From germline, CDR1 is MDHEN and CDR2 SYDVKM. The V end was cut by 0 bases, the J end by 8 bases, with 13 bases between. The CDR3 is made up of 14 amino acids. The CDR3 DNA is TGTGCCAGCAGTTTATGGCTGGACCCTCAAGGCTACACCTTC. It codes for CASSLWLDPQGYTF.

This clonotype was observed a few times. The V gene is TRBV7-2, the J gene TRBJ1-2; no clear D. V shed 1 base and J shed 5 bases, with 5 bases lying between them. The CDR3 covers 12 residues. Germline assignment: CDR1 SGHTA and CDR2 FQGNSA. The CDR3 protein is CASSLDTYGYTF. The CDR3 bases are TGTGCCAGCAGCTTAGATACGTATGGCTACACCTTC.

CDR3 region: CASSLRTQTGHPNYEQYV. CDR3 nucleotide sequence: TGTGCCAGCAGTCTTAGGACACAGACGGGGCACCCAAACTACGAGCAGTACGTC. The V gene is TRBV25-1, the J gene TRBJ2-7; D tentatively fits TRBD1 or TRBD2 (5 bases each). The length of the CDR3 is 18 residues. Germline lookup yields CDR1 MGHDK and CDR2 SYGVNS. V lost 5 bases and J lost 3, with 26 bases in between.

This clonotype has just a few counts. The chain carries TRBV7-9 and TRBJ2-4; 7 bases align to TRBD2. The CDR3 is 15 amino acids. Trimming at V came to 3 bases and at J to 0 bases, leaving 2 bases not matched to a gene. Germline CDR1 and CDR2: SEHNR and FQNEAQ (reference sequence). CDR3 sequence (DNA): TGTGCCAGCAGCTTCTGGGGGGGAGCCAAAAACATTCAGTACTTC. It translates to CASSFWGGAKNIQYF.

This clonotype was counted ten times or more. The gene calls are TRBV15 and TRBJ2-1, with D tentatively TRBD2 (6 bases). V lost 10 bases and J lost 5, with 15 bases in between. CDR3 length: 13 amino acids. Germline V gene sequence: CDR1 LNHNV, CDR2 YYDKDF (reference sequence). For the CDR3, the DNA is TGTGCCATTACTAGCACTCTCGACAATGAGCAGTTCTTC. This sequence encodes CAITSTLDNEQFF. The complete variable domain, with remaining parts taken from reference TRBV15 and TRBJ2-1, reads DAMVIQNPRYQVTQFGKPVTLSCSQTLNHNVMYWYQQKSSQAPKLLFHYYDKDFNNEADTPDNFQSRRPNTSFCFLDIRSPGLGDTAMYLCAITSTLDNEQFFGPGTRLTVL.

This clonotype was counted ten times or more. The V gene is TRBV7-2, the J gene TRBJ1-4; 9 bases fit TRBD1. Germline lookup yields CDR1 SGHTA and CDR2 FQGNSA. This CDR3 comprises 15 residues. The junction had 9 bases not matched to a gene; V was cut back by 5 bases and J by 8 bases. The CDR3 sequence is CASSPLTGGREKLFF. As DNA, the CDR3 is TGTGCCAGCAGCCCGCTGACAGGGGGTAGGGAAAAACTGTTTTTT.

In its sample, this clonotype was seen a few times. The V call is TRBV10-3, the J call TRBJ2-3; TRBD2 matches 11 bases. Germline loops: CDR1 ENHRY, CDR2 SYGVKD. This CDR3 spans 17 amino acids. V lost 10 bases and J lost 0; bases outside the gene matches: 12. The CDR3 coding sequence is TGTGCCACTCAAGGGGCTAGCGGGAGGATTAGCACAGATACGCAGTATTTT. It specifies CATQGASGRISTDTQYF.

This clonotype was detected only a few times. This rearrangement joins TRBV6-1 to TRBJ2-2; 7 positions agree with TRBD2. The germline V gene has CDR1 MNHNS and CDR2 SASEGT. After removal of 2 bases from V and 0 bases from J, the junction contained 3 bases not matched to a gene. The CDR3 loop spans 16 amino acids. CDR3 protein: CASSELLASNTGELFF. The CDR3 nucleotides are TGTGCCAGCAGTGAATTACTAGCGTCGAACACCGGGGAGCTGTTTTTT.

In this sample, this clonotype turned up a few times. The chain combines TRBV20-1 with TRBJ1-2; unclear D gene. Germline CDR1 and CDR2: DFQATT and SNEGSKA (reference sequence). V lost 5 bases and J lost 4, with 14 bases in between. The CDR3 totals 13 residues. For the CDR3, the DNA is TGCAGTGCTCTGGAGGACCCGAGCTATGGCTACACCTTC. It translates to CSALEDPSYGYTF.

This clonotype has a count of ten or more. The CDR3 nucleotides are TGTGCCAGCAGTGAACAGGGGGGGACTGAAGCTTTCTTT. This translates into CASSEQGGTEAFF. This rearrangement joins TRBV6-1 to TRBJ1-1, with TRBD1 identical over 7 bases. V shed 2 bases and J 5 bases; nucleotides not matched to a gene: 2. CDR1 is MNHNS and CDR2 is SASEGT in the germline V gene. The CDR3 runs 13 residues.

This clonotype showed up just a few times. The chain joins TRBV28 to TRBJ1-3; 9 bases match TRBD1. V was clipped by 5 bases and J by 4 bases; unmatched bases: 6. CDR3 length: 15 residues. From germline, CDR1 is MDHEN and CDR2 SYDVKM. CDR3 DNA: TGTGCCAGCAGTCCGGACAGGGGCGCCGGAAACACCATATATTTT. It encodes CASSPDRGAGNTIYF.

V usage is TRBV28 and J usage is TRBJ2-7; TRBD2 aligns across 11 bases. With 8 bases clipped from V and 4 bases from J, the junction kept 7 bases outside the gene matches. The V gene's germline CDR1 is MDHEN and CDR2 SYDVKM. The CDR3 length is 14 residues. The CDR3 DNA sequence: TGTGCCAGCGTCACGACTAGCGGGACATACGAGCAGTACTTC. Protein product: CASVTTSGTYEQYF. The full variable domain, with the rest looked up from reference TRBV28 and TRBJ2-7, is DVKVTQSSRYLVKRTGEKVFLECVQDMDHENMFWYRQDPGLGLRLIYFSYDVKMKEKGDIPEGYSVSREKKERFSLILESASTNQTSMYLCASVTTSGTYEQYFGPGTRLTVT.

This clonotype was recorded at least ten times. The chain is built from TRBV7-6 and TRBJ2-1; 10 positions agree with TRBD1. The CDR3 is made up of 15 amino acids. V gave up 5 bases and J gave up 4 bases; unmatched junction bases: 5. The germline CDR1 and CDR2 sequences are SGHVS and FNYEAQ. The CDR3 loop reads CASSPGTGVYNEQFF. The DNA of the CDR3 is TGTGCCAGCAGCCCCGGGACAGGGGTTTACAATGAGCAGTTCTTC.

This clonotype came up a few times. V gene TRBV24-1 combines with J gene TRBJ2-7, with 7 bases identical to TRBD2. Germline CDR1 is KGHDR and CDR2 is SFDVKD. V gave up 4 bases and J gave up 2 bases; unmatched junction bases: 13. This CDR3 spans 17 amino acids. The CDR3 is CATSDAAGGGRPYEQYF. The DNA of the CDR3 is TGTGCCACCAGTGACGCAGCAGGAGGCGGGAGACCCTACGAGCAGTACTTC.

This clonotype was detected many times. The chain recombines TRBV7-2 with TRBJ1-4, with 7 bases fitting TRBD1. Per the germline V gene, CDR1 is SGHTA and CDR2 is FQGNSA. Losses at the gene ends were 5 bases for V and 5 bases for J; bases not matched to a gene: 8. The CDR3 totals 15 residues. The CDR3 is CASSRKGQMNEKLFF. CDR3 DNA sequence: TGTGCCAGCAGCCGAAAGGGACAGATGAATGAAAAACTGTTTTTT.

The chain employs TRBV6-2 or TRBV6-3 and TRBJ2-5; perhaps TRBD2 as D (6 bases). The V and J ends lost 6 bases and 3 bases respectively, with 23 bases between them. The germline CDR1 and CDR2 sequences are MNHEY and SVGEGT. The CDR3 runs 17 residues. In DNA form, the CDR3 reads TGTGCCAGCAGGCCCGGGAGAACAACTGGTAGTAAAGAGACCCAGTACTTC. This gives the protein CASRPGRTTGSKETQYF.

This clonotype appeared a few times. This sequence joins TRBV28 and TRBJ1-1; no firm D call. CDR3 length equals 12 residues. Germline V CDR1 and CDR2: MDHEN, SYDVKM. Trimming shortened V by 6 bases and J by 1 base, and 6 bases separated the two germline ends. This chain's CDR3 is CASRLQNTEAFF. Written as DNA, the CDR3 is TGTGCCAGCAGGCTACAGAACACTGAAGCTTTCTTT.

This clonotype appeared many times. The genes are TRBV7-2 and TRBJ2-5; D is possibly TRBD2 (6 bases). The CDR3 has 18 residues. V lost 8 bases to trimming and J lost 10 bases, with 35 bases between them. Germline V gives CDR1 SGHTA, CDR2 FQGNSA. The CDR3 loop reads CASLEEGSPSWAPRVQYF. CDR3 DNA sequence: TGTGCCAGCCTGGAGGAGGGTTCCCCTAGCTGGGCCCCGAGGGTCCAGTACTTC. Supplemented by reference TRBV7-2 and TRBJ2-5, the full variable domain reads GAGVSQSPSNKVTEKGKDVELRCDPISGHTALYWYRQSLGQGLEFLIYFQGNSAPDKSGLPSDRFSAERTGGSVSTLTIQRTQQEDSAVYLCASLEEGSPSWAPRVQYFGPGTRLLVL.

To note about this clonotype: The junction does not match germline at one end; this may be a read error. The chain recombines TRBV19 with TRBJ2-1, with a tentative D call TRBD2 (6 bases). CDR1 and CDR2 from the germline V gene are LNHDA and SQIVND (reference sequence). This CDR3 has 17 amino acids. CDR3 loop: CASSLRGSGSSYNEQFF. CDR3 coding DNA: TGTGCCAGTAGTCTCCGGGGTAGCGGTAGCTCCTACAATGAGCAGTTTTTC. Using reference TRBV19 and TRBJ2-1 for the parts outside the CDR3, the full variable domain is DGGITQSPKYLFRKEGQNVTLSCEQNLNHDAMYWYRQDPGQGLRLIYYSQIVNDFQKGDIAEGYSVSREKKESFPLTVTSAQKNPTAFYLCASSLRGSGSSYNEQFFGPGTRLTVL.